Shown below are 32 T cell receptor beta chains from a single sample sequenced in a study of blood T cell repertoires in COVID-19. The repertoire was sequenced with immunoSEQ multiplex PCR; TCRdb's copy has only in-frame clones and lacks some. This sample has more than 300,000 clones, with over 70% found just once. The sample consisted of peripheral blood. The source is a woman aged 50 to 60 with COVID-19, enrolled during active disease.

The chain joins TRBV30 to TRBJ2-1; D uncertain. Germline V gives CDR1 GTSNPN, CDR2 SVGIG (reference sequence). The CDR3 is 12 amino acids. V was cut by 1 base and J by 10 bases, with 11 bases left in between. For the CDR3, the DNA is TGTGCCTGGAGTGCCCCCCCCGGGGAGCAGTTCTTC. It translates to CAWSAPPGEQFF.

For the CDR3, the DNA is TGCAGCGGGATAGGACAGGGTGGCTATGGCTACACCTTC. Protein sequence: CSGIGQGGYGYTF. This rearrangement joins TRBV29-1 to TRBJ1-2, with 8 bases that match TRBD1. This CDR3 is built from 13 residues. The germline CDR1 and CDR2 sequences are SQVTM and ANQGSEA. Losses at the gene ends were 7 bases for V and 4 bases for J; bases not matched to a gene: 8.

This clone appeared a single time. V and J are TRBV4-1 and TRBJ2-2; 7 positions agree with TRBD1. This CDR3 spans 13 amino acids. Germline CDR1 is MGHRA and CDR2 is YSYEKL. Unmatched junction bases numbered 4, after V lost 0 bases and J lost 12 bases. The CDR3 DNA reads as TGCGCCAGCAGCCAAGATCAACAGGGGCAGCTGTTTTTT. Translated, it gives CASSQDQQGQLFF.

Concerning this clone: At one end, the junction sequence differs from germline, possibly due to a read error. The rearrangement links TRBV27 to TRBJ1-3; D perhaps matches TRBD1 (6 bases). Germline values: CDR1 MNHEY, CDR2 SMNVEV (reference sequence). CDR3 size: 19 residues. Here the CDR3 reads CQQLPYPPQGPLSGNTIYF. CDR3 sequence (DNA): TGCCAGCAGTTACCTTATCCACCACAGGGACCACTCTCTGGAAACACCATATATTTT.

The chain has TRBV30 and TRBJ1-1; D is perhaps TRBD1 (6 bases). The CDR3 runs 15 residues. Germline V gene sequence: CDR1 GTSNPN, CDR2 SVGIG (reference sequence). V was clipped by 1 base and J by 7 bases, with 19 bases between them. CDR3 DNA: TGTGCCTGGAGTGCCACCTTCGGGGGGCGGATTGAAGCTTTCTTT. Its protein is CAWSATFGGRIEAFF.

This chain uses TRBV27 with TRBJ2-7, with 7 nucleotides matching TRBD1. CDR1 MNHEY and CDR2 SMNVEV come from the germline V gene (reference sequence). With V trimmed by 8 bases and J by 7 bases, 8 bases remained unmatched. The CDR3 spans 12 residues. As DNA, the CDR3 is TGTGCCAGCGGCCTCGGGACAGTAGAGCAGTACTTC. This gives the protein CASGLGTVEQYF.

This chain uses TRBV11-3 with TRBJ2-2, with D possibly being TRBD2 (6 bases). Germline assignment: CDR1 SGHNT and CDR2 YENEEA. CDR3 length equals 15 residues. V lost 4 bases to trimming and J lost 8 bases, with 17 bases between them. CDR3 in DNA: TGTGCCAGCAGCTACCTTAGGTCGGGGGAGGGGGAGCTGTTTTTT. It specifies CASSYLRSGEGELFF.

V is TRBV27 and J is TRBJ1-1; D is ambiguous. The length of the CDR3 is 14 residues. The germline V gene has CDR1 MNHEY and CDR2 SMNVEV (reference sequence). Trimming pared 5 bases from V and 2 bases from J, leaving 12 bases between. This CDR3 reads CASSTRTGNTEAFF. DNA for the CDR3: TGTGCCAGCAGTACCCGGACTGGAAACACTGAAGCTTTCTTT.

This clone was picked up one time. This rearrangement joins TRBV18 to TRBJ2-1; 8 bases map to TRBD1. The CDR3 loop spans 12 amino acids. Losses at the gene ends were 6 bases for V and 8 bases for J; bases not matched to a gene: 3. Germline V gene data show CDR1 as KGHSH and CDR2 as LQKENI. The CDR3 protein is CASSQGADEQFF. The CDR3 DNA is TGTGCCAGCTCGCAGGGGGCCGATGAGCAGTTCTTC. Filled out from reference TRBV18 and TRBJ2-1, the complete variable domain reads NAGVMQNPRHLVRRRGQEARLRCSPMKGHSHVYWYRQLPEEGLKFMVYLQKENIIDESGMPKERFSAEFPKEGPSILRIQQVVRGDSAAYFCASSQGADEQFFGPGTRLTVL.

The J gene is TRBJ2-7, the V gene TRBV4-1, with D perhaps TRBD2 (6 bases). The V gene's germline CDR1 is MGHRA and CDR2 YSYEKL. V was pared by 4 bases and J by 2 bases, with 18 bases between. The CDR3 runs 16 residues. The CDR3 here is CASSLSGAGGTYEQYF. The CDR3 nucleotides read TGCGCCAGCAGCCTCAGCGGAGCTGGGGGGACCTACGAGCAGTACTTC.

This clone was seen just once. V is TRBV4-1 and J is TRBJ1-6, with TRBD1 matching 9 bases. Losses at the gene ends were 1 base for V and 6 bases for J; bases not matched to a gene: 19. Per the germline V gene, CDR1 is MGHRA and CDR2 is YSYEKL. The CDR3 is made up of 21 amino acids. Written as DNA, the CDR3 is TGCGCCAGCAGCCAAGTAGTACAGGGGGCTTATCACTTAATACCTAATTCACCCCTCCACTTT. It codes for CASSQVVQGAYHLIPNSPLHF.

V usage is TRBV5-1 and J usage is TRBJ1-6; D not certain. V gave up 0 bases and J gave up 9 bases, with 7 bases separating them. Germline V gives CDR1 SGHRS, CDR2 YFSETQ. The CDR3 has 13 residues. CDR3: CASSLDEGSPLHF. CDR3 DNA: TGCGCCAGCAGCTTGGATGAGGGTTCACCCCTCCACTTT.

The chain is built from TRBV12-3 or TRBV12-4 and TRBJ2-7; no definite D call. CDR3 length: 12 residues. V lost 5 bases, J lost 1 base, and 6 bases lay in between. CDR3 amino acids: CASSPFSYEQYF. DNA for the CDR3: TGTGCCAGCAGTCCATTTTCCTACGAGCAGTACTTC.

The J gene is TRBJ2-1, the V gene TRBV19; perhaps TRBD1 as D (5 bases). The V and J ends lost 7 bases and 3 bases respectively, with 7 bases between them. The CDR3 is 12 residues long. CDR1 is LNHDA and CDR2 is SQIVND in the germline V gene (reference sequence). CDR3 loop: CASTTDYNEQFF. CDR3 sequence (DNA): TGTGCCAGTACGACAGACTACAATGAGCAGTTCTTC.

V gene TRBV19 combines with J gene TRBJ2-1; 9 bases are shared with TRBD2. The V segment lost 8 bases and the J segment 3 bases; nucleotides outside the gene matches: 2. The CDR3 sequence is 13 residues long. Germline assignment: CDR1 LNHDA and CDR2 SQIVND (reference sequence). CDR3 nucleotides: TGTGCCAGTTCGACTAGCGGCTACAATGAGCAGTTCTTC. The encoded protein is CASSTSGYNEQFF.

The chain carries TRBV2 and TRBJ2-3; TRBD2 is a possible D gene (5 bases). The CDR3 extends over 14 amino acids. Germline loops: CDR1 SNHLY, CDR2 FYNNEI. The germline V and J ends were trimmed by 5 bases and 1 base, with 10 bases remaining between them. The CDR3 is CASSWTLGTDTQYF. In DNA, the CDR3 is TGTGCCAGCAGTTGGACTCTAGGCACAGATACGCAGTATTTT.

The rearrangement links TRBV6-5 to TRBJ1-1, with a possible D match to TRBD1 (5 bases). The CDR3 length is 15 residues. In germline, CDR1 is MNHEY, CDR2 SVGAGI. The V end lost 5 bases, the J end lost 1 base, and 14 bases lay between the germline ends. CDR3 DNA: TGTGCCAGCAGTAGAACCGACAGTCAGAACACTGAAGCTTTCTTT. Its protein product is CASSRTDSQNTEAFF.

The V gene is TRBV19, the J gene TRBJ2-7; the D gene is possibly TRBD2 (6 bases). Germline V gene sequence: CDR1 LNHDA, CDR2 SQIVND (reference sequence). Trimming took off 5 bases at V and 1 base at J, with 12 bases between the two ends. The CDR3 loop spans 14 amino acids. Here the CDR3 reads CASSDLRGSYEQYF. CDR3 coding DNA: TGTGCCAGTAGTGACCTTCGGGGGTCCTACGAGCAGTACTTC.

J is TRBJ2-2 and V is TRBV3-1 (or the pseudogene TRBV3-2), with a weak D call TRBD2 (5 bases). Germline V gene lookup returns CDR1 LGHDT and CDR2 YNNKEL (reference sequence). Trimming pared 4 bases from V and 4 bases from J, leaving 13 bases between. The CDR3 runs 15 residues. The CDR3: CASSLRGRGTGELFF. For the CDR3, the DNA is TGTGCCAGCAGCCTTCGGGGTCGCGGCACCGGGGAGCTGTTTTTT.

The chain links TRBV30 to TRBJ2-1; D ambiguous. CDR1 and CDR2 from the germline V gene are GTSNPN and SVGIG (reference sequence). V gave up 5 bases and J gave up 1 base, with 15 bases separating them. CDR3 length: 15 amino acids. The CDR3 region is CAWSLARRSYNEQFF. DNA for the CDR3: TGTGCCTGGTCTTTAGCCCGACGGTCCTACAATGAGCAGTTCTTC. Based on the CDR3 plus reference TRBV30 and TRBJ2-1, the full variable domain is SQTIHQWPATLVQPVGSPLSLECTVEGTSNPNLYWYRQAAGRGLQLLFYSVGIGQISSEVPQNLSASRPQDRQFILSSKKLLLSDSGFYLCAWSLARRSYNEQFFGPGTRLTVL.

The rearrangement links TRBV19 to TRBJ2-5, with TRBD1 matching over 7 bases. Trimming cost V 5 bases and J 5 bases; bases outside gene matches: 5. Germline V gene lookup returns CDR1 LNHDA and CDR2 SQIVND (reference sequence). The CDR3 spans 13 residues. CDR3 bases: TGTGCCAGTAGTCGGGACAGTCGGGAGACCCAGTACTTC. This gives the protein CASSRDSRETQYF. Combining the CDR3 with reference TRBV19 and TRBJ2-5 gives the whole variable domain DGGITQSPKYLFRKEGQNVTLSCEQNLNHDAMYWYRQDPGQGLRLIYYSQIVNDFQKGDIAEGYSVSREKKESFPLTVTSAQKNPTAFYLCASSRDSRETQYFGPGTRLLVL.

The chain employs TRBV7-2 and TRBJ2-3, with 15 bases identical to TRBD2. Trimming took 5 bases from V and 0 from J; bases not matched to a gene: 9. Germline CDR1 SGHTA, CDR2 FQGNSA. The CDR3 covers 19 residues. CDR3 sequence: CASSPPGLAGGSSTDTQYF. The CDR3 DNA reads as TGTGCCAGCAGCCCCCCGGGACTAGCGGGAGGCTCTAGCACAGATACGCAGTATTTT. The full variable domain, rest sourced from reference TRBV7-2 and TRBJ2-3, is GAGVSQSPSNKVTEKGKDVELRCDPISGHTALYWYRQSLGQGLEFLIYFQGNSAPDKSGLPSDRFSAERTGGSVSTLTIQRTQQEDSAVYLCASSPPGLAGGSSTDTQYFGPGTRLTVL.

The chain is built from TRBV5-1 and TRBJ2-7; 7 bases align to TRBD1. The trim removed 2 bases at V and 3 bases at J, leaving 11 bases unmatched. This CDR3 has 16 residues. Germline V gene lookup returns CDR1 SGHRS and CDR2 YFSETQ. The CDR3 loop is CASSFGFGNRGYEQYF. CDR3 nucleotide sequence: TGCGCCAGCAGCTTTGGATTTGGTAACAGGGGCTACGAGCAGTACTTC. The whole variable domain, filled in from reference TRBV5-1 and TRBJ2-7, reads KAGVTQTPRYLIKTRGQQVTLSCSPISGHRSVSWYQQTPGQGLQFLFEYFSETQRNKGNFPGRFSGRQFSNSRSEMNVSTLELGDSALYLCASSFGFGNRGYEQYFGPGTRLTVT.

The V call is TRBV7-3, the J call TRBJ1-1; 10 nucleotides agree with TRBD1. CDR3 length equals 15 residues. J was trimmed by 2 bases and V by 5 bases; bases with no gene match: 5. Germline values: CDR1 SGHTA, CDR2 FQGTGA. The CDR3 region is CASSPRQGANTEAFF. The CDR3 DNA reads TGTGCCAGCAGCCCTCGACAGGGGGCTAACACTGAAGCTTTCTTT.

This CDR3 reads CASNRLMNTEAFF. DNA for the CDR3: TGTGCCAGCAACCGCCTAATGAACACTGAAGCTTTCTTT. V usage is TRBV6-5 and J usage is TRBJ1-1; D gene uncertain. CDR3 length equals 13 residues. Looked up from germline, CDR1 is MNHEY and CDR2 is SVGAGI. V lost 7 bases and J 0 bases, leaving 9 bases between the germline ends.

The table lists this clone with a few counts. The rearrangement joins TRBV6-6 to TRBJ1-3; 7 bases match TRBD1. Germline values: CDR1 MNHNY, CDR2 SVGAGI (reference sequence). The CDR3 is 13 residues long. J gave up 5 bases and V 4 bases, and 2 bases lay outside the gene matches. The CDR3, as DNA: TGTGCCAGCAGTTCGACAGGGAGAAACACCATATATTTT. Residues: CASSSTGRNTIYF.

The chain is built from TRBV3-1 (or the pseudogene TRBV3-2) and TRBJ1-1, with TRBD1 matching over 7 bases. CDR3 length: 13 residues. Trimming cost V 5 bases and J 7 bases; bases outside gene matches: 7. The germline gives CDR1 LGHDT, CDR2 YNNKEL (reference sequence). Here the CDR3 reads CASSDVGTDEAFF. CDR3 coding DNA: TGTGCCAGCAGCGACGTAGGGACAGATGAAGCTTTCTTT.

This clone occurred a few times. This chain links TRBV29-1 with TRBJ2-2; D is undetermined. CDR3 length: 11 amino acids. Trimming removed 3 bases at V and 7 bases at J, with 6 bases between. Germline V CDR1 and CDR2: SQVTM, ANQGSEA. The CDR3 region is CSVDSHGELFF. CDR3 in DNA: TGCAGCGTTGATTCCCACGGGGAGCTGTTTTTT.

V usage is TRBV11-2 and J usage is TRBJ2-7, with D possibly matching TRBD2 (5 bases). The germline V gene encodes CDR1 SGHAT and CDR2 FQNNGV. This CDR3 has 15 amino acids. V was pared by 1 base and J by 4 bases, with 14 bases between. CDR3 DNA: TGTGCCAGCAGCTTAGTCTTCGGGAACGGGTACGAGCAGTACTTC. Translation: CASSLVFGNGYEQYF. Together with reference TRBV11-2 and TRBJ2-7, the CDR3 gives the full variable domain: EAGVAQSPRYKIIEKRQSVAFWCNPISGHATLYWYQQILGQGPKLLIQFQNNGVVDDSQLPKDRFSAERLKGVDSTLKIQPAKLEDSAVYLCASSLVFGNGYEQYFGPGTRLTVT.

The chain links TRBV2 to TRBJ2-5; a weak D match, TRBD2 (6 bases). The CDR3 runs 14 residues. Germline lookup yields CDR1 SNHLY and CDR2 FYNNEI. Trimming took off 5 bases at V and 7 bases at J, with 17 bases between the two ends. The CDR3 sequence: CASSRLVGDGTQYF. The CDR3 nucleotides read TGTGCCAGCAGTCGACTAGTTGGTGATGGGACCCAGTACTTC. The variable domain in full, completed from reference TRBV2 and TRBJ2-5, reads EPEVTQTPSHQVTQMGQEVILRCVPISNHLYFYWYRQILGQKVEFLVSFYNNEISEKSEIFDDQFSVERPDGSNFTLKIRSTKLEDSAMYFCASSRLVGDGTQYFGPGTRLLVL.

CDR3 sequence (DNA): TGTGCCAGCAGTGAAAGTGGGCAGCTAAATGAAAAACTGTTTTTT. Residues: CASSESGQLNEKLFF. The chain links TRBV2 to TRBJ1-4; D not resolved. There are 15 residues in the CDR3. The ends were cut back, 2 bases at V and 5 bases at J, with 12 bases in the middle. Looked up from germline, CDR1 is SNHLY and CDR2 is FYNNEI.

V gene TRBV7-6 combines with J gene TRBJ2-7, with TRBD2 matching over 7 bases. The CDR3 covers 16 residues. Trimming took 6 bases from V and 7 from J; bases not matched to a gene: 18. Germline V gives CDR1 SGHVS, CDR2 FNYEAQ. The CDR3 sequence: CASSFLPGTGGGEQYF. The CDR3 DNA follows: TGTGCCAGCAGTTTCCTTCCCGGGACGGGAGGAGGTGAGCAGTACTTC.